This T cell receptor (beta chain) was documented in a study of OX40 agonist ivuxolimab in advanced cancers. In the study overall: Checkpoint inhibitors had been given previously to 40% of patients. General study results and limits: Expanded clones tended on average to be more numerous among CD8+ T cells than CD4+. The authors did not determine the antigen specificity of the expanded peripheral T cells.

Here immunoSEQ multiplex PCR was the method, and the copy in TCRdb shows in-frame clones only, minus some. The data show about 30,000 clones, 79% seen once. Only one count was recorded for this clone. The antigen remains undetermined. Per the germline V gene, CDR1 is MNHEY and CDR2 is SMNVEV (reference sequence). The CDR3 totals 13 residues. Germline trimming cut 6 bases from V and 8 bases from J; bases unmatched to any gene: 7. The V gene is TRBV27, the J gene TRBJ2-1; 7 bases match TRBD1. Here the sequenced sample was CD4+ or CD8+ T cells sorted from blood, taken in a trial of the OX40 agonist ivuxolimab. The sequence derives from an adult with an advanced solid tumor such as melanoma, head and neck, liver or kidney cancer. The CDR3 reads CASSSGTAHEQFF. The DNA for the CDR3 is TGTGCCAGCAGCTCCGGGACAGCACATGAGCAGTTCTTC.